This T cell receptor (beta chain) was found in a study of cytomegalovirus exposure and HLA in healthy donors. Regarding donors, all were healthy bone marrow donors. Amplification used 60 Vbeta primers and 13 Jbeta primers. The data were produced by immunoSEQ multiplex PCR, yet TCRdb's version contains in-frame clones alone and is incomplete. The sample includes 130,000 or so clones, less than 85% seen only once; the top ten take about 1.5%. The sequencing sample was made of PBMCs. The sequence was obtained from a middle-aged man in good health and CMV-seronegative.

The CDR3 is CASKRQENTEAFF. For the CDR3, the DNA is TGCGCCAGCAAGCGGCAGGAGAACACTGAAGCTTTCTTT. The rearrangement joins TRBV5-1 to TRBJ1-1; D remains unclear. This CDR3 is 13 amino acids long. Trimming stripped 6 bases from V and 1 base from J, with 10 bases between. The germline V gene encodes CDR1 SGHRS and CDR2 YFSETQ.